This T cell receptor (beta chain) was recorded in a study of blood T cell repertoires in COVID-19. Background on the study: PBMCs, B-cell-depleted T cells, or T cells were the source of the cDNA or gDNA that made up the material.

CDR1 LNHDA and CDR2 SQIVND come from the germline V gene (reference sequence). The J segment lost 0 bases and the V segment lost 9 bases, leaving 12 bases of the junction unmatched. The CDR3 has 16 residues. Original analysis: Amplification of reference gene primers was used by the study to estimate nucleated cell counts. Generated by immunoSEQ multiplex PCR, the TCRdb table keeps only in-frame clones and is missing some. V and J calls and clone size follow that table, whereas D and trimming were derived from the DNA. The table records just under 150,000 clones, roughly 87% of them present only once.

The clonotype comes from a woman between 45 and 65 years old with acute or convalescent COVID-19. Sequencing was done on a sample of peripheral blood. The V and J genes are TRBV19 and TRBJ2-3, with 7 bases fitting TRBD1. The CDR3 is CASSPGQAISTDTQYF. The CDR3 DNA reads TGTGCCAGCTCTCCAGGACAGGCCATTAGCACAGATACGCAGTATTTT.